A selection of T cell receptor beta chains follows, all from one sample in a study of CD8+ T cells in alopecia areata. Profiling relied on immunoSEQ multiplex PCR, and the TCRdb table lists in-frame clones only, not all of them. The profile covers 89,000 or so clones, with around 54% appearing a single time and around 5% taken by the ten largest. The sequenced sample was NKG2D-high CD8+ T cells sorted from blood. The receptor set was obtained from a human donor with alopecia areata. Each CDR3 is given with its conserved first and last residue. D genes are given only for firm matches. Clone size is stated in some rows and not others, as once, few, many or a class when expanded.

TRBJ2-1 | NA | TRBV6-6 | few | TGTGCCAGCAGCCAATTGTCTGTCAATGAGCAGTTCTTC | CASSQLSVNEQFF
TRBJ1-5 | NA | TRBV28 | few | TGTGCCAGCAGTTCCTACAGGGAGTTGGGCAATCAGCCCCAGCATTTT | CASSSYRELGNQPQHF
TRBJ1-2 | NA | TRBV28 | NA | TGTGCCAGCAGTTTATCGCGGGACGGGGAGAACTATGGCTACACCTTC | CASSLSRDGENYGYTF
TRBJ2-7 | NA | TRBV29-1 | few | TGCAGCGTTGGGGACACCTACTCCTACGAGCAGTACTTC | CSVGDTYSYEQYF
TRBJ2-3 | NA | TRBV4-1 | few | TGCGCCAGCAGCCAAGGACCTAGCACAGATACGCAGTATTTT | CASSQGPSTDTQYF
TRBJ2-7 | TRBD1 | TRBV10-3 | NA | TGTGCCATCAGTGAGCCGGGACAGGGGACGAGCGAGCAGTACTTC | CAISEPGQGTSEQYF
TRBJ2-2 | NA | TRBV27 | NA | TGTGCCAGCGGCTACAGGGGGGAGCTGTTTTTT | CASGYRGELFF
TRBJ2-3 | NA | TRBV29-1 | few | TGCAGCGTTGAACATGCCAACACAGATACGCAGTATTTT | CSVEHANTDTQYF
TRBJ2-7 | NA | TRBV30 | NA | TGTGCCTGGAGTGTAATTCCCCAAGTCGAGCAGTACTTC | CAWSVIPQVEQYF
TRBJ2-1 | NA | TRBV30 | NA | TGTGCCTGGAGCGCACACGTATCTCACAATGAGCAGTTCTTC | CAWSAHVSHNEQFF
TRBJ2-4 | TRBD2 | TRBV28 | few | TGTGCCAGCAGTTTAGTAGCGGGAGGTGGAATCATTCAGTACTTC | CASSLVAGGGIIQYF
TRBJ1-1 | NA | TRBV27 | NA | TGTGCCAGCAGTCTCAGCCCGAACACTGAAGCTTTCTTT | CASSLSPNTEAFF
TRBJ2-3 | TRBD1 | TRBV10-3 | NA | TGTGCCATCAGGAGGACAGGGGGTACAGATACGCAGTATTTT | CAIRRTGGTDTQYF
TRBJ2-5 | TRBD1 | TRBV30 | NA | TGTGCCTGGACCCGCGGACAGGGCCAAGAGACCCAGTACTTC | CAWTRGQGQETQYF
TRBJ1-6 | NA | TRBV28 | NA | TGTGCCAGCAAAGGAGGGTCTAGCTCCTATAATTCACCCCTCCACTTT | CASKGGSSSYNSPLHF
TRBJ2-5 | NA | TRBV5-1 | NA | TGCGCCAGCAGCCCCTTCTCGGGGACGGTCCAAGAGACCCAGTACTTC | CASSPFSGTVQETQYF